This T cell receptor beta chain was captured in a study of T cells after yellow fever vaccination. Overall study results and limits: Contamination by abundant bulk-population clonotypes could be present in FACS-sorted repertoires.

TCRdb used MiXCR to reprocess the 5' RACE reads, holding one entry per CDR3 protein. The sample shows about 330,000 distinct CDR3 sequences, roughly 6.8% of them seen only once. The germline CDR1 and CDR2 sequences are SEHNR and FQNEAQ (reference sequence). The V end lost 2 bases, the J end lost 6 bases, and 17 bases lay between the germline ends. The CDR3 is 16 amino acids. This clonotype was seen more than once but under ten times. The antigen is unknown. J is TRBJ2-1 and V is TRBV7-9; TRBD1 is a possible D gene (7 bases). The sequencing used PBMCs, collected 35 to 50 days after the first yellow fever vaccination. The clonotype was recovered from a man aged 18 to 35 who received the YFV17D yellow fever vaccine. This CDR3 reads CASSLRVGGQPNEQFF. The CDR3 nucleotides read TGTGCCAGCAGCTTAAGGGTGGGGGGACAGCCCAATGAGCAGTTCTTC.